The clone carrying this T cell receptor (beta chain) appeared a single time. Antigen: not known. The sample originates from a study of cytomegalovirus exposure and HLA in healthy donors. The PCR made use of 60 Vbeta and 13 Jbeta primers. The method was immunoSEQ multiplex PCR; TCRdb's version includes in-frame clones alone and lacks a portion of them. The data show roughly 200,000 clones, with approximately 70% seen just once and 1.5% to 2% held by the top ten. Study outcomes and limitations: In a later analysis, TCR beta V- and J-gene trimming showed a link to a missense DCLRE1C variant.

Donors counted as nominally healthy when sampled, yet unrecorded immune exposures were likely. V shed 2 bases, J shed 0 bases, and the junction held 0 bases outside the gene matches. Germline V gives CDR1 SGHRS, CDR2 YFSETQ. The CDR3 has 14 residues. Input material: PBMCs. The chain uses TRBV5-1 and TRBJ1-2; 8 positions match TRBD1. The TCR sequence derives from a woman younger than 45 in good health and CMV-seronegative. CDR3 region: CASSLQGANYGYTF. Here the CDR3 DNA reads TGCGCCAGCAGCTTACAGGGGGCTAACTATGGCTACACCTTC.